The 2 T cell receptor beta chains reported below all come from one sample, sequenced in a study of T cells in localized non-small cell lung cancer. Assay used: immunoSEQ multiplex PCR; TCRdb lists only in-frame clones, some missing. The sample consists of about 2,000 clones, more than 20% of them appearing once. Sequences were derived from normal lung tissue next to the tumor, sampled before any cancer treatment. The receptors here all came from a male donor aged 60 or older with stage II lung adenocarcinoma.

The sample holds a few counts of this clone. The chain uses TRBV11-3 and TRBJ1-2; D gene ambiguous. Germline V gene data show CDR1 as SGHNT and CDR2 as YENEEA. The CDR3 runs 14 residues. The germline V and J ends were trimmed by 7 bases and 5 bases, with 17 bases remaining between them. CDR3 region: CASTSSASLYGYTF. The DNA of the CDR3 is TGTGCCAGCACCTCCTCTGCTAGCCTTTATGGCTACACCTTC.

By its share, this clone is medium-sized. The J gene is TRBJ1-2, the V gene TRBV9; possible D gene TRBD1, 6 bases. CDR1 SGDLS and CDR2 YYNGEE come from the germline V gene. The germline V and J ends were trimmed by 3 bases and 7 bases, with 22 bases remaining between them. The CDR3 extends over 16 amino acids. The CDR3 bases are TGTGCCAGCAGCGCCTACCCCCTTACAGGGAGTCGTGGCTACACCTTC. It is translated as CASSAYPLTGSRGYTF. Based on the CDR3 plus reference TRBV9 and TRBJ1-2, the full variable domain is DSGVTQTPKHLITATGQRVTLRCSPRSGDLSVYWYQQSLDQGLQFLIQYYNGEERAKGNILERFSAQQFPDLHSELNLSSLELGDSALYFCASSAYPLTGSRGYTFGSGTRLTVV.